This TCR beta chain was observed in a study of human T cells and chemical hapten exposure. Study-level background: 2% DPC applied to a roughly 2 cm by roughly 2 cm arm area sensitized donors.

This clonotype was seen repeatedly, ten times or more. The library tagged each cDNA molecule with unique molecular identifiers. TCRdb reprocessed the RACE reads with MiXCR, giving one entry per CDR3 protein. This sample carries over 100,000 distinct CDR3 sequences, about 10% of them seen once, and the ten largest clones take 2.4%. Time point meaning: patch test 3, about 24 weeks after DPC sensitization. This sample's treatment: therapeutic diphenylcyclopropenone sensitization with weekly scalp DPC. Alopecia patients deemed DPC-suitable, aged 18 to 70, excluding pregnancy. The V gene end was trimmed by 8 bases and the J gene end by 9 bases; junction bases not matched to a gene: 9. The CDR3 has 14 amino acids. Germline lookup yields CDR1 MNHEY and CDR2 SMNVEV (reference sequence).

Source: whole blood, taken in connection with sensitization to the hapten diphenylcyclopropenone (DPC). This TCR was sampled from a woman aged 45 to 65 with alopecia areata. Some clones in this sample may be carry-over from other donors' samples. The V and J genes are TRBV27 and TRBJ2-1; 11 bases map to TRBD1. The CDR3 spells CASGPGTGGVEQFF. CDR3 nucleotides: TGTGCCAGCGGTCCCGGGACAGGGGGGGTTGAGCAGTTCTTC.